What follows are 28 T cell receptor beta chains derived from one specimen sequenced in a study of cytomegalovirus exposure and HLA in healthy donors. Vbeta (60) and Jbeta (13) primers were used in the PCR. The repertoire was sequenced with immunoSEQ multiplex PCR; TCRdb's copy has only in-frame clones and lacks some. The repertoire holds some 170,000 clones, roughly 72% seen once, with around 1% in the top ten. Input material: PBMCs. All receptors come from a woman in her thirties or forties in good health and CMV-seronegative.

The J gene is TRBJ2-3, the V gene TRBV6-1; TRBD1 agrees at 7 bases. Per the germline V gene, CDR1 is MNHNS and CDR2 is SASEGT. CDR3 length: 13 amino acids. Trimming took 8 bases from V and 4 from J; bases not matched to a gene: 6. In nucleotides, the CDR3 is TGTGCCAGCGGAGACAGGGCATCAGATACGCAGTATTTT. This sequence encodes CASGDRASDTQYF.

This chain connects TRBV6-4 to TRBJ2-2, with a possible D match to TRBD1 (6 bases). V was cut by 8 bases and J by 3 bases, with 10 bases left in between. CDR3 length equals 13 residues. Germline V gene data show CDR1 as MRHNA and CDR2 as SNTAGT. The CDR3, as DNA: TGTGCCAGCCGACAGGCCTACACCGGGGAGCTGTTTTTT. Translated, it gives CASRQAYTGELFF.

The chain links TRBV11-2 to TRBJ2-1, with TRBD2 identical over 16 bases. V was pared by 3 bases and J by 7 bases, with 3 bases of the junction left unmatched. Germline V gene data show CDR1 as SGHAT and CDR2 as FQNNGV. The CDR3 runs to 16 residues. The CDR3 is CASSLGLAGGTNEQFF. CDR3 DNA: TGTGCCAGCAGCTTGGGACTAGCGGGAGGGACAAATGAGCAGTTCTTC.

This sequence joins TRBV29-1 and TRBJ1-1; TRBD1 is a possible D gene (5 bases). Trimming took off 3 bases at V and 5 bases at J, with 13 bases between the two ends. The CDR3 runs to 13 residues. The germline V gene has CDR1 SQVTM and CDR2 ANQGSEA. The CDR3 DNA sequence: TGCAGCGTTGATGTTGGGGGAGGAACTGAAGCTTTCTTT. Protein: CSVDVGGGTEAFF.

This rearrangement joins TRBV7-8 to TRBJ1-2; TRBD1 matches 7 bases. Germline assignment: CDR1 SGHVS and CDR2 FQNEAQ. This CDR3 spans 13 amino acids. Losses at the gene ends were 5 bases for V and 2 bases for J; bases not matched to a gene: 2. CDR3 protein: CASSEDRNYGYTF. The CDR3 DNA reads TGTGCCAGCAGCGAGGACAGGAACTATGGCTACACCTTC.

The rearrangement links TRBV28 to TRBJ2-3; TRBD2 matches 8 bases. J was trimmed by 9 bases and V by 5 bases; bases with no gene match: 7. In germline, CDR1 is MDHEN, CDR2 SYDVKM. The CDR3 has 13 amino acids. CDR3 loop: CASSIEREKTQYF. CDR3 coding DNA: TGTGCCAGCAGTATTGAGCGGGAGAAGACGCAGTATTTT.

The V call is TRBV5-1, the J call TRBJ2-3; 13 nucleotides align to TRBD2. This CDR3 spans 17 amino acids. The V gene end was trimmed by 3 bases and the J gene end by 2 bases; junction bases not matched to a gene: 6. The V gene's germline CDR1 is SGHRS and CDR2 YFSETQ. The CDR3 DNA reads as TGCGCCAGCAGCTCAGGGACTAGCGGGATTCTCACAGATACGCAGTATTTT. Protein sequence: CASSSGTSGILTDTQYF.

The rearrangement uses TRBV9 and TRBJ2-5; the D gene is possibly TRBD2 (6 bases). V was shortened by 1 base and J by 4 bases, with 8 bases between the two germline ends. This CDR3 is built from 13 residues. CDR1 SGDLS and CDR2 YYNGEE come from the germline V gene. In DNA, the CDR3 is TGTGCCAGCAGCGTACAGGGAGGAGAGACCCAGTACTTC. Protein product: CASSVQGGETQYF.

The CDR3 nucleotides read TGTGCCAGCAGGATTCAGGGGGTAGACGAGCAGTACTTC. Its protein is CASRIQGVDEQYF. The rearrangement uses TRBV28 and TRBJ2-7, with 7 bases fitting TRBD1. The germline V gene encodes CDR1 MDHEN and CDR2 SYDVKM. CDR3 size: 13 residues. V was pared by 6 bases and J by 5 bases, with 7 bases of the junction left unmatched. Full variable domain (remainder filled in from reference TRBV28 and TRBJ2-7): DVKVTQSSRYLVKRTGEKVFLECVQDMDHENMFWYRQDPGLGLRLIYFSYDVKMKEKGDIPEGYSVSREKKERFSLILESASTNQTSMYLCASRIQGVDEQYFGPGTRLTVT.

The genes are TRBV4-2 and TRBJ2-7, with 10 bases that match TRBD1. The CDR3 loop spans 15 amino acids. V lost 2 bases to trimming and J lost 7 bases; unmatched junction nucleotides: 8. Per the germline V gene, CDR1 is LGHNA and CDR2 is YNFKEQ. CDR3 in DNA: TGTGCCAGCAGCCAATTGGACAGGGGGAAGGGGGAGCAGTACTTC. It translates to CASSQLDRGKGEQYF.

The chain recombines TRBV4-1 with TRBJ2-7; 8 bases match TRBD2. The length of the CDR3 is 15 residues. CDR1 and CDR2 (germline): MGHRA, YSYEKL. V trimming: 4 bases; J trimming: 5 bases; junction bases outside the gene matches: 10. The CDR3 sequence is CASSREPGLGHEQYF. The CDR3 DNA is TGCGCCAGCAGCCGTGAACCGGGACTAGGCCACGAGCAGTACTTC.

V gene TRBV7-6 combines with J gene TRBJ2-5, with 7 bases matching TRBD1. V dropped 0 bases and J dropped 2; count of bases not matched to a gene: 0. The CDR3 is made up of 14 amino acids. In germline, CDR1 is SGHVS, CDR2 FNYEAQ. The DNA of the CDR3 is TGTGCCAGCAGCTTAGCGGGACAGCAAGAGACCCAGTACTTC. It is translated as CASSLAGQQETQYF.

The V and J genes are TRBV12-5 and TRBJ2-7; tentatively, D is TRBD2 (6 bases). The CDR3 is 16 residues long. The V gene's germline CDR1 is LGHNT and CDR2 FRNRAP. V lost 2 bases to trimming and J lost 3 bases, with 17 bases between them. The DNA for the CDR3 is TGTGCTAGTGGTTTGCGGGAGCGGAAGGGTAACTACGAGCAGTACTTC. As protein: CASGLRERKGNYEQYF.

The gene calls are TRBV5-1 and TRBJ1-1, with D perhaps TRBD1 (6 bases). The CDR3 contains 16 residues. The V gene lost 4 bases and the J gene lost 0 bases, with 16 bases spanning the gap. Germline CDR1 SGHRS, CDR2 YFSETQ. CDR3 loop: CASSGGASTMNTEAFF. In DNA form, the CDR3 reads TGCGCCAGCAGCGGGGGGGCCAGCACGATGAACACTGAAGCTTTCTTT.

The rearrangement uses TRBV5-1 and TRBJ1-4; 7 nucleotides match TRBD1. CDR1 is SGHRS and CDR2 is YFSETQ in the germline V gene. There are 15 residues in the CDR3. The V and J ends lost 3 bases and 5 bases, in that order; junction bases with no gene match: 7. The CDR3 loop reads CASSSNTGENEKLFF. CDR3 nucleotides: TGCGCCAGCAGCTCTAATACAGGGGAAAATGAAAAACTGTTTTTT.

The chain couples TRBV18 to TRBJ2-3; D not resolved. CDR3 size: 13 residues. Germline CDR1 is KGHSH and CDR2 is LQKENI. V dropped 9 bases and J dropped 4 bases, with 14 bases sitting between them. In DNA, the CDR3 is TGTGCCAGTCGTTACACGCTAGCAGATACGCAGTATTTT. Amino acid sequence: CASRYTLADTQYF.

This chain links TRBV6-1 with TRBJ2-3; 9 nucleotides align to TRBD2. The CDR3 consists of 14 residues. Germline assignment: CDR1 MNHNS and CDR2 SASEGT. After removal of 6 bases from V and 1 base from J, the junction contained 2 bases not matched to a gene. The CDR3 here is CASRTSGGTDTQYF. CDR3 DNA: TGTGCCAGCAGGACTAGCGGCGGCACAGATACGCAGTATTTT.

The chain is built from TRBV28 and TRBJ1-1, with a tentative D call TRBD1 (6 bases). This CDR3 spans 14 amino acids. The germline gives CDR1 MDHEN, CDR2 SYDVKM. V dropped 6 bases and J dropped 4 bases, with 15 bases sitting between them. CDR3 residues: CASRGGGGGTEAFF. The CDR3 region has the DNA TGTGCCAGCAGAGGTGGGGGCGGCGGCACTGAAGCTTTCTTT. Full variable domain (remainder filled in from reference TRBV28 and TRBJ1-1): DVKVTQSSRYLVKRTGEKVFLECVQDMDHENMFWYRQDPGLGLRLIYFSYDVKMKEKGDIPEGYSVSREKKERFSLILESASTNQTSMYLCASRGGGGGTEAFFGQGTRLTVV.

The chain employs TRBV28 and TRBJ1-2, with no clear D. From germline, CDR1 is MDHEN and CDR2 SYDVKM. The CDR3 is 12 amino acids. V was clipped by 7 bases and J by 3 bases, with 9 bases between them. The CDR3 region has the DNA TGTGCCAGCAATGCAGAAGACTATGGCTACACCTTC. It yields the protein CASNAEDYGYTF.

The chain carries TRBV4-2 and TRBJ2-7, with TRBD2 matching 7 bases. The germline CDR1 and CDR2 sequences are LGHNA and YNFKEQ. The length of the CDR3 is 18 residues. With V trimmed by 4 bases and J by 5 bases, 20 bases remained unmatched. The CDR3 DNA reads as TGTGCCAGCAGCCCCCTACTACGCGGGAGCAGTACAGCCCACGAGCAGTACTTC. Amino acids: CASSPLLRGSSTAHEQYF.

Note on this clone: Germline and junction disagree at one end, which may indicate a read error. The DNA for the CDR3 is TGTGCTAGCAGCGGGGGAGGCGGCGAGCAGTACTTC. Translating gives CASSGGGGEQYF. The genes are TRBV7-7 and TRBJ2-7; 8 bases are a match to TRBD2. CDR3 length: 12 residues. Looked up from germline, CDR1 is SSHAT and CDR2 is FNYEAQ (reference sequence).

CDR3 coding DNA: TGTGCCAGCAGCTTAGGACTAGCGGTCAATGAGCAGTTCTTC. Its protein product is CASSLGLAVNEQFF. The rearrangement uses TRBV5-6 and TRBJ2-1; 10 bases are a match to TRBD2. The CDR3 runs 14 residues. J gave up 6 bases and V 2 bases, and 2 bases lay outside the gene matches. Germline V gene sequence: CDR1 SGHDT, CDR2 YYEEEE.

The chain has TRBV11-2 and TRBJ2-7, with a possible D match to TRBD2 (6 bases). V lost 3 bases and J 7 bases, leaving 16 bases between the germline ends. This CDR3 has 14 amino acids. Germline CDR1 is SGHAT and CDR2 is FQNNGV. CDR3 amino acids: CASSFRASAGEQYF. The CDR3 nucleotides are TGTGCCAGCAGCTTTAGAGCTAGTGCGGGGGAGCAGTACTTC.

The J gene is TRBJ2-7, the V gene TRBV29-1, with D possibly matching TRBD2 (6 bases). Deletions cut 2 bases from V and 6 bases from J, with 20 bases between. Germline V gene data show CDR1 as SQVTM and CDR2 as ANQGSEA. The CDR3 extends over 15 amino acids. The CDR3 bases are TGCAGCGTTGAATTATCGGCGGGGAAGGCAGGCGAGCAGTACTTC. Protein product: CSVELSAGKAGEQYF.

The rearrangement uses TRBV5-1 and TRBJ2-2, with D maybe TRBD2 (6 bases). Trimming stripped 6 bases from V and 0 bases from J, with 12 bases between. The CDR3 consists of 15 residues. From germline, CDR1 is SGHRS and CDR2 YFSETQ. In nucleotides, the CDR3 is TGCGCCAGCAACTGGAGGGATACGAACACCGGGGAGCTGTTTTTT. As protein: CASNWRDTNTGELFF.

This clone came up a few times. The CDR3 region has the DNA TGTGCCAGCTCACCACAAGGGGTTGAAGCTTTCTTT. Translated: CASSPQGVEAFF. The rearrangement uses TRBV18 and TRBJ1-1; maybe TRBD1 (5 bases). Trimming took 1 base from V and 7 from J, leaving 7 bases between them. Germline values: CDR1 KGHSH, CDR2 LQKENI. The CDR3 extends over 12 amino acids.

This chain uses TRBV5-6 with TRBJ1-5; 9 bases are shared with TRBD1. Per the germline V gene, CDR1 is SGHDT and CDR2 is YYEEEE. V was pared by 3 bases and J by 6 bases, with 4 bases of the junction left unmatched. The CDR3 length is 14 residues. Here the CDR3 DNA reads TGTGCCAGCAGCTACAGGGGGCAAGGTCAGCCCCAGCATTTT. Translation: CASSYRGQGQPQHF.

The chain links TRBV7-9 to TRBJ1-1; D might be TRBD1 (5 bases). The CDR3 runs to 11 residues. Trimming shortened V by 1 base and J by 9 bases, and 6 bases separated the two germline ends. In germline, CDR1 is SEHNR, CDR2 FQNEAQ (reference sequence). In DNA, the CDR3 is TGTGCCAGCAGCTTAGGACAGCAAGCTTTCTTT. As protein: CASSLGQQAFF.